This T cell receptor beta chain was sequenced for a study of shared clonotypes between healthy human individuals. The CDR3 contains 13 residues. V was trimmed by 5 bases and J by 2 bases, leaving 11 bases between them. Germline CDR1 SGHDT, CDR2 YYEEEE. Each cell subset's genomic DNA was divided evenly among several immunoSEQ plates. The table came from immunoSEQ multiplex PCR; TCRdb's copy has only in-frame clones and leaves some out. The sample has some 1,900,000 clones, roughly 95% seen once. CD45RO negativity and positive selection for CCR7 defined naive CD8 cells, a population that excluded terminally differentiated effector memory CD45RA+ cells. Within Nashville, Tennessee resided all donors, each a Caucasian adult. Of note for this clone: The antigen remains unidentified. The sample contains more than one DNA sequence encoding this CDR3.

Notes on the study in general: In having few donors, the study represented limited genetic and exposure-history diversity. Memory subsets generally showed smaller estimated richness than naive subsets did.

The clonotype comes from a man between 18 and 35 years old in good health. The chain employs TRBV5-6 and TRBJ2-7; D tentatively reads TRBD1 or TRBD2 (5 bases each). Sample: naive CD8+ T cells sorted from blood. CDR3 coding DNA: TGTGCCAGCAGTCAGGGTAGCGCCTACGAGCAGTACTTC. Translated, it gives CASSQGSAYEQYF.